This TCR beta chain was sequenced during a study of cytomegalovirus exposure and HLA in healthy donors. Comments on this clone: What it binds is unknown.

Both 60 Vbeta primers and 13 Jbeta primers went into the PCR. Data came from immunoSEQ multiplex PCR; TCRdb stores just in-frame clones and leaves some out. Of some 76,000 clones listed, 70% to 90% are singletons. Study-level results: Being productive about 90% or about 30% of the time was typical of most TCR beta V segments in an earlier analysis.

V lost 3 bases and J 4 bases, leaving 12 bases between the germline ends. CDR3 length: 14 residues. The V gene's germline CDR1 is SEHNR and CDR2 FQNEAQ (reference sequence). The chain uses TRBV7-9 and TRBJ1-2; a weak D match, TRBD1 (6 bases). The receptor was isolated from a woman under 40 in good health and CMV-seronegative. Sequenced input: PBMCs. The CDR3 sequence: CASSFSDRFYGYTF. CDR3 coding DNA: TGTGCCAGCAGCTTTTCGGACAGATTCTATGGCTACACCTTC.